This T cell receptor (beta chain) was sequenced for a study of T cells in Graves' hyperthyroidism and ophthalmopathy. Using RNA transcripts as the source, TCR beta CDR3 regions were amplified. RT-PCR in the first round (using the HTBI primer set) targeted the TCR CDR3. Each CDR3 protein is one row after TCRdb ran MiXCR on the multiplex PCR reads. The sample has a few hundred thousand distinct CDR3 sequences, roughly 46% seen once; the top ten hold roughly 20%. The germline V gene encodes CDR1 MNHNS and CDR2 SASEGT. The CDR3 runs 12 residues. On this clonotype: A much larger clone sits a single nucleotide away, making a read error possible.

Material for sequencing was peripheral blood or thyroid tissue (not recorded which). The clonotype was recovered from an adult woman with Graves' disease, either hyperthyroidism or ophthalmopathy (not recorded which). J is TRBJ2-7 and V is TRBV6-1, with unresolved D. The CDR3 DNA reads TGTGCCAGCATGGCAGCTACCTACGAGCGGTACTTC. Protein product: CASMAATYERYF.